The clone carrying this T cell receptor (beta chain) was seen a few times. The data stem from a study of Ad26.COV2.S vaccination and SARS-CoV-2 variants. Data came from immunoSEQ multiplex PCR; TCRdb stores just in-frame clones and leaves some out. The sample has 450,000 to 550,000 clones, 80% to 90% seen once. The sample's treatment: some 20 received Ad26.COV2.S at low or high dose, single or two shots; five or six received placebo; per-sample allocation not given. The samples were gathered on day 63 after the first injection of vaccine or placebo. Donation came from an adult in Boston who was aged 18-55 years. CDR1 WSHSY and CDR2 SAAADI come from the germline V gene. The length of the CDR3 is 13 residues. V lost 3 bases and J 0 bases, leaving 3 bases between the germline ends.

This chain uses TRBV10-2 with TRBJ1-3; no definite D call. The sequencing here drew on peripheral blood, taken in a trial of Ad26.COV2.S vaccine versus placebo. This TCR derives from a person aged 18-60 years who received the Ad26.COV2.S COVID-19 vaccine or a placebo. The CDR3 sequence: CASSDSSGNTIYF. The CDR3 bases are TGCGCCAGCAGTGACAGCTCTGGAAACACCATATATTTT.